The 25 T cell receptor beta chains listed next were all sequenced from one sample in a study of human T cells and chemical hapten exposure. TCRdb passed the RACE reads through MiXCR, listing each CDR3 protein once. Here the sample spans roughly 82,000 distinct CDR3 sequences, about 10% being singletons. The time point was: patch test 1, 2 weeks after DPC sensitization. Described treatment: therapeutic diphenylcyclopropenone sensitization with weekly scalp DPC. The sample was whole blood, taken in connection with sensitization to the hapten diphenylcyclopropenone (DPC). These receptors all stem from a woman in her sixties with alopecia areata. Some clones in this sample may be carry-over from other donors' samples.

As for this clonotype: An end of the junction does not agree with germline; a read error may underlie this. CDR3 loop: CACSLDGAGWETQYF. The CDR3, as DNA: TGTGCCTGCAGCTTAGATGGGGCTGGTTGGGAGACCCAGTACTTC. The chain joins TRBV11-2 to TRBJ2-5; a possible D gene is TRBD1 (5 bases). This CDR3 spans 15 amino acids. The germline V gene encodes CDR1 SGHAT and CDR2 FQNNGV. Complete variable domain (other parts from reference TRBV11-2 and TRBJ2-5): EAGVAQSPRYKIIEKRQSVAFWCNPISGHATLYWYQQILGQGPKLLIQFQNNGVVDDSQLPKDRFSAERLKGVDSTLKIQPAKLEDSAVYLCACSLDGAGWETQYFGPGTRLLVL.

This clonotype was seen repeatedly, ten times or more. The V call is TRBV6-6, the J call TRBJ2-5; 11 bases agree with TRBD1. The ends lost 6 bases at V and 7 bases at J; junction bases unmatched: 13. This CDR3 comprises 16 residues. Germline CDR1 reads MNHNY; CDR2 reads SVGAGI (reference sequence). CDR3 loop: CASRDTGTGGLTTQYF. In nucleotides, the CDR3 is TGTGCCAGCAGAGATACCGGGACAGGGGGGTTGACGACCCAGTACTTC.

This clonotype was seen repeatedly, ten times or more. CDR3 sequence reads: CASSKRGRFGNTIYF. The CDR3 region has the DNA TGTGCCAGCAGCAAAAGGGGGCGATTTGGAAACACCATATATTTT. V and J are TRBV7-2 and TRBJ1-3, with 7 bases fitting TRBD1. Germline V gene lookup returns CDR1 SGHTA and CDR2 FQGNSA. The CDR3 contains 15 residues. After removal of 5 bases from V and 3 bases from J, the junction contained 7 bases not matched to a gene.

This clonotype is a singleton in its sample. The V and J genes are TRBV5-1 and TRBJ1-6; D is undetermined. V lost 2 bases to trimming and J lost 10 bases, with 7 bases between them. Germline V CDR1 and CDR2: SGHRS, YFSETQ. The CDR3 covers 12 residues. The CDR3 sequence: CASSLSDSPLHF. The CDR3 coding sequence is TGCGCCAGCAGCTTATCGGACTCACCCCTCCACTTT.

This clonotype has only a few counts. The chain is built from TRBV11-2 and TRBJ2-3; TRBD2 aligns across 11 bases. CDR3 size: 15 residues. Germline V gene sequence: CDR1 SGHAT, CDR2 FQNNGV. V lost 4 bases and J lost 3; bases outside the gene matches: 3. The chain's CDR3 is CASSSTSGGTDTQYF. The DNA of the CDR3 is TGTGCCAGCAGCTCCACTAGCGGGGGAACAGATACGCAGTATTTT. The whole variable domain, remainder taken from reference TRBV11-2 and TRBJ2-3, is EAGVAQSPRYKIIEKRQSVAFWCNPISGHATLYWYQQILGQGPKLLIQFQNNGVVDDSQLPKDRFSAERLKGVDSTLKIQPAKLEDSAVYLCASSSTSGGTDTQYFGPGTRLTVL.

This clonotype was recorded at least ten times. The rearrangement joins TRBV7-9 to TRBJ1-2; no definite D call. The CDR3 has 13 amino acids. The germline V and J ends were trimmed by 0 bases and 2 bases, with 4 bases remaining between them. Germline V gene data show CDR1 as SEHNR and CDR2 as FQNEAQ (reference sequence). CDR3 sequence: CASSLAENYGYTF. DNA for the CDR3: TGTGCCAGCAGCTTAGCAGAAAACTATGGCTACACCTTC. Drawing the rest from reference TRBV7-9 and TRBJ1-2, the complete variable domain is DTGVSQNPRHKITKRGQNVTFRCDPISEHNRLYWYRQTLGQGPEFLTYFQNEAQLEKSRLLSDRFSAERPKGSFSTLEIQRTEQGDSAMYLCASSLAENYGYTFGSGTRLTVV.

A few counts support this clonotype. The CDR3 DNA reads TGTGCCATCAGTGTTTTGGGGGGGGGAGTAATCACAGATACGCAGTATTTT. Its protein is CAISVLGGGVITDTQYF. The chain is built from TRBV10-3 and TRBJ2-3, with TRBD2 identical over 7 bases. The CDR3 extends over 17 amino acids. V trimming: 4 bases; J trimming: 2 bases; junction bases outside the gene matches: 12. Germline V gives CDR1 ENHRY, CDR2 SYGVKD.

This clonotype appeared many times. The chain carries TRBV6-2 or TRBV6-3 and TRBJ2-1; D is undetermined. Germline values: CDR1 MNHEY, CDR2 SVGEGT. CDR3 length: 11 amino acids. V dropped 8 bases and J dropped 5 bases, with 7 bases sitting between them. CDR3 sequence: CASGLDNEQFF. In DNA, the CDR3 is TGTGCCAGCGGGCTAGACAATGAGCAGTTCTTC.

V usage is TRBV29-1 and J usage is TRBJ1-4, with D tentatively TRBD1 (6 bases). The V gene's germline CDR1 is SQVTM and CDR2 ANQGSEA. The V gene lost 6 bases and the J gene lost 4 bases, with 15 bases spanning the gap. CDR3 length: 14 residues. DNA for the CDR3: TGCAGCGTAAGGTCAGGGGAGAGTAATGAAAAACTGTTTTTT. It is translated as CSVRSGESNEKLFF.

This clonotype was picked up many times. The CDR3 loop reads CASSFIPENIQYF. The CDR3, as DNA: TGTGCCAGCAGCTTCATACCGGAAAACATTCAGTACTTC. The V call is TRBV7-9, the J call TRBJ2-4; no clear D. V was trimmed by 3 bases and J by 5 bases, leaving 8 bases between them. The CDR3 covers 13 residues. Germline values: CDR1 SEHNR, CDR2 FQNEAQ (reference sequence).

The table lists this clonotype with a few counts. V is TRBV29-1 and J is TRBJ2-3; D perhaps matches TRBD1 (6 bases). CDR1 and CDR2 from the germline V gene are SQVTM and ANQGSEA. Trimming shortened V by 7 bases and J by 3 bases, and 29 bases separated the two germline ends. CDR3 length: 18 residues. The DNA for the CDR3 is TGCAGCGGATTACAGGGCGCCCGAGGAGTGGCCCCGACAGATACGCAGTATTTT. It is translated as CSGLQGARGVAPTDTQYF.

This clonotype appeared a few times. The rearrangement uses TRBV20-1 and TRBJ2-3; a possible D gene is TRBD2 (5 bases). The ends were cut back, 3 bases at V and 2 bases at J, with 18 bases in the middle. The CDR3 has 16 residues. The V gene's germline CDR1 is DFQATT and CDR2 SNEGSKA (reference sequence). The CDR3: CSARARRLGITDTQYF. CDR3 nucleotide sequence: TGCAGTGCTAGGGCTCGGAGGCTAGGAATCACAGATACGCAGTATTTT.

The chain joins TRBV6-1 to TRBJ2-7; D is undetermined. V lost 2 bases and J 0 bases, leaving 14 bases between the germline ends. The germline V gene encodes CDR1 MNHNS and CDR2 SASEGT. The CDR3 is 16 residues long. The CDR3 loop is CASSEFGTASSYEQYF. The CDR3 nucleotides are TGTGCCAGCAGTGAATTCGGAACGGCAAGCTCCTACGAGCAGTACTTC.

This clonotype was picked up many times. This chain joins TRBV19 and TRBJ1-5; 7 nucleotides align to TRBD1. Germline V lookup: CDR1 LNHDA, CDR2 SQIVND (reference sequence). This CDR3 region has 15 residues. V shed 8 bases and J 0 bases; nucleotides not matched to a gene: 7. The CDR3 loop reads CASAGTEHSNQPQHF. In nucleotides, the CDR3 is TGTGCCAGTGCCGGGACAGAGCATAGCAATCAGCCCCAGCATTTT.

This clonotype has more than one count but fewer than ten. The chain joins TRBV2 to TRBJ2-1; TRBD1 matches 9 bases. Germline trimming cut 6 bases from V and 6 bases from J; bases unmatched to any gene: 24. Germline CDR1 is SNHLY and CDR2 is FYNNEI. This CDR3 comprises 20 residues. The CDR3 nucleotides are TGTGCCAGCAGCGCCGGCTTCGTGGACAGGGGACCCCATGGCCCCAATGAGCAGTTCTTC. Translating gives CASSAGFVDRGPHGPNEQFF.

The chain has TRBV10-3 and TRBJ1-2; possible D gene TRBD1, 6 bases. The ends were cut back, 0 bases at V and 3 bases at J, with 8 bases in the middle. CDR1 is ENHRY and CDR2 is SYGVKD in the germline V gene. The CDR3 is 14 amino acids. CDR3 loop: CAISESTGDYGYTF. In DNA form, the CDR3 reads TGTGCCATCAGTGAGTCGACAGGCGACTATGGCTACACCTTC.

This clonotype has more than one count but fewer than ten. The chain joins TRBV30 to TRBJ2-3; 7 nucleotides agree with TRBD1. The CDR3 totals 15 residues. V trimming: 0 bases; J trimming: 2 bases; junction bases outside the gene matches: 5. CDR1 and CDR2 from the germline V gene are GTSNPN and SVGIG (reference sequence). Written as DNA, the CDR3 is TGTGCCTGGAGTGTGGCTGGGACAGACACAGATACGCAGTATTTT. Translated: CAWSVAGTDTDTQYF.

This clonotype has a handful of counts. The V and J genes are TRBV7-9 and TRBJ1-5, with D hard to call. The V gene lost 1 base and the J gene lost 5 bases, with 15 bases spanning the gap. The CDR3 consists of 16 residues. Germline CDR1 SEHNR, CDR2 FQNEAQ (reference sequence). The CDR3 loop reads CASSLVEGFTHQPQHF. In nucleotides, the CDR3 is TGTGCCAGCAGCTTAGTGGAGGGATTCACGCATCAGCCCCAGCATTTT.

In its sample, this clonotype was seen a few times. The V and J genes are TRBV2 and TRBJ2-3; 7 bases fit TRBD1. CDR1 and CDR2 (germline): SNHLY, FYNNEI. V lost 3 bases to trimming and J lost 1 base; unmatched junction nucleotides: 16. There are 19 residues in the CDR3. This chain's CDR3 is CASSDETGQTPRGTDTQYF. The CDR3 region has the DNA TGTGCCAGCAGTGACGAGACAGGGCAAACCCCTCGGGGCACAGATACGCAGTATTTT.

There are a few counts of this clonotype. J is TRBJ2-7 and V is TRBV5-1, with D hard to call. Germline CDR1 SGHRS, CDR2 YFSETQ. Trimming removed 1 base from V and 3 bases from J, with 8 bases in between. The CDR3 runs to 13 residues. In DNA form, the CDR3 reads TGCGCCAGCAGCTTGTCAGACTTCTACGAGCAGTACTTC. As protein: CASSLSDFYEQYF.

The CDR3 spells CASSWGRGSGNTIYF. The CDR3 DNA reads as TGTGCCAGCAGCTGGGGCAGGGGCTCTGGAAACACCATATATTTT. This chain uses TRBV6-5 with TRBJ1-3; the D gene is possibly TRBD1 (6 bases). The CDR3 extends over 15 amino acids. Germline V CDR1 and CDR2: MNHEY, SVGAGI. Trimming took off 6 bases at V and 0 bases at J, with 12 bases between the two ends.

In its sample, this clonotype was seen a few times. The rearrangement joins TRBV10-2 to TRBJ2-6; D perhaps matches TRBD1 (6 bases). Trimming stripped 1 base from V and 0 bases from J, with 7 bases between. Per germline, CDR1 WSHSY and CDR2 SAAADI. The CDR3 sequence is 16 residues long. The CDR3 sequence is CASSEWTVSGANVLTF. In nucleotides, the CDR3 is TGCGCCAGCAGTGAGTGGACAGTCTCTGGGGCCAACGTCCTGACTTTC.

This clonotype was found many times. The V call is TRBV6-2 or TRBV6-3, the J call TRBJ1-5, with TRBD1 matching 8 bases. Germline assignment: CDR1 MNHEY and CDR2 SVGEGT. This CDR3 has 15 residues. V was clipped by 6 bases and J by 0 bases; unmatched bases: 4. The chain's CDR3 is CASSLTGGSNQPQHF. The CDR3 DNA is TGTGCCAGCAGCCTAACAGGGGGTAGCAATCAGCCCCAGCATTTT.

This chain joins TRBV20-1 and TRBJ2-2; 9 positions match TRBD1. This CDR3 is built from 14 residues. Germline V lookup: CDR1 DFQATT, CDR2 SNEGSKA (reference sequence). Trimming removed 5 bases from V and 1 base from J; junction bases left unmatched: 2. CDR3 in DNA: TGCAGTGCTGGGACAGGGAAGAACACCGGGGAGCTGTTTTTT. Amino acids: CSAGTGKNTGELFF.

This clonotype has at least ten counts. The gene calls are TRBV7-9 and TRBJ1-5, with TRBD1 as a possible D gene (5 bases). This CDR3 is built from 15 residues. Germline V gene sequence: CDR1 SEHNR, CDR2 FQNEAQ (reference sequence). Trimming removed 4 bases at V and 3 bases at J, with 13 bases between. In DNA form, the CDR3 reads TGTGCCAGCAGCTACGACAGCCCCGTCAATCAGCCCCAGCATTTT. The encoded protein is CASSYDSPVNQPQHF.